This paragraph covers one TCR beta chain sequence. The antigen is not known. It may be a read error: a sequence one base away is much more abundant. The record originates from a study of glioma-infiltrating T cells. Overall study context: Glioma patients had dexamethasone for six or fewer days before surgery. Sequencing aimed for roughly 4.5- to 10-fold coverage of about a million peripheral T cells.

Study observations and caveats: A blood CDR3 motif signature was depleted in highly divergent patients.

V was shortened by 7 bases and J by 2 bases, with 14 bases between the two germline ends. Germline assignment: CDR1 MDHEN and CDR2 SYDVKM. The CDR3 consists of 14 residues. The iRepertoire nested amplicon-rescue multiplex PCR amplified TCR alpha and beta CDR3s from RNA. Input was roughly 100-450 ng of tissue mRNA or PBMC total RNA. TCRdb re-called the multiplex PCR reads through MiXCR, storing one row per CDR3 protein. The sample carries 300,000 to 450,000 distinct CDR3 sequences, 41% recorded once. V usage is TRBV28 and J usage is TRBJ1-2, with D perhaps TRBD1 (6 bases). Sequenced input: glioma tissue, nonneoplastic brain tissue, or PBMCs (not recorded which). This clonotype was sampled from a human donor with low-grade glioma or glioblastoma, undergoing nonglioma brain surgery, or in good health (not recorded which). The DNA of the CDR3 is TGTGCCAGCACCCAAAACAGGGAAAACTATGGCTACACCTTC. Amino acid sequence: CASTQNRENYGYTF.